The entry below describes one TCR beta chain. From germline, CDR1 is LGHNT and CDR2 FRNRAP. V lost 3 bases, J lost 5 bases, and 11 bases lay in between. The CDR3 extends over 14 amino acids. The table came from immunoSEQ multiplex PCR; TCRdb's copy has only in-frame clones and leaves some out. The table shows more than 100,000 clones, with 90% to 95% occurring only once. The sample comes from a study of control samples from healthy donors and cancer patients. Sequencing input: blood. The chain joins TRBV12-5 to TRBJ1-5, with D perhaps TRBD1 (5 bases). This clonotype originated in a woman aged 18-29 years in good health. The DNA for the CDR3 is TGTGCTAGTGGTTTATTCGTGGGGGATCAGCCCCAGCATTTT. Translating gives CASGLFVGDQPQHF.